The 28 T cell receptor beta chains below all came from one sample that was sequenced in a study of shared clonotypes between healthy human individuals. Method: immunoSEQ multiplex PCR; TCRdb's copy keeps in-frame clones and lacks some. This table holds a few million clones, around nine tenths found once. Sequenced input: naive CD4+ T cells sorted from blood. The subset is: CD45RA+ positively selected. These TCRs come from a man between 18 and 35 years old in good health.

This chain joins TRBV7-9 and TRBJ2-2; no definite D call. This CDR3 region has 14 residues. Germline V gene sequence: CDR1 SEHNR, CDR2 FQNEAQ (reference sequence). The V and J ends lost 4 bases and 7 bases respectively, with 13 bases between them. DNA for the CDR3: TGTGCCAGCAGCTCGAATTATAGGAACGGGGAGCTGTTTTTT. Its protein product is CASSSNYRNGELFF.

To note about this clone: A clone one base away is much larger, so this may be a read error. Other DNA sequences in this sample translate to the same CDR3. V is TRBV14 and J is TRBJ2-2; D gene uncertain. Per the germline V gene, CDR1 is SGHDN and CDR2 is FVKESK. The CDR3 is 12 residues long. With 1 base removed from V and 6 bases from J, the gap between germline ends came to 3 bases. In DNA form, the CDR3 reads TGTGCCAGCAGCCAAGTTCCCGGGGAGCTGTTTTTT. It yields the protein CASSQVPGELFF.

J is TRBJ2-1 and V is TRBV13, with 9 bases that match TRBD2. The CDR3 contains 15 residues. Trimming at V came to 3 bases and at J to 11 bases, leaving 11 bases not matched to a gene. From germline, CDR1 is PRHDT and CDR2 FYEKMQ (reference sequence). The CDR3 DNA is TGTGCCAGCAGCTTGCCTCTTCTAGCGGGGCCTCAGCAGTTCTTC. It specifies CASSLPLLAGPQQFF. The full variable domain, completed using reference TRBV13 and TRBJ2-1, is AAGVIQSPRHLIKEKRETATLKCYPIPRHDTVYWYQQGPGQDPQFLISFYEKMQSDKGSIPDRFSAQQFSDYHSELNMSSLELGDSALYFCASSLPLLAGPQQFFGPGTRLTVL.

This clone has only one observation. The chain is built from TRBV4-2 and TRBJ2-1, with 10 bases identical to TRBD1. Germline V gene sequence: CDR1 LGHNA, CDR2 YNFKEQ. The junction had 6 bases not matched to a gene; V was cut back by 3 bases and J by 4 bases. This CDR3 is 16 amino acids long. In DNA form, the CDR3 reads TGTGCCAGCAGCCAGGGCGGGACAGGGGATTACAATGAGCAGTTCTTC. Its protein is CASSQGGTGDYNEQFF.

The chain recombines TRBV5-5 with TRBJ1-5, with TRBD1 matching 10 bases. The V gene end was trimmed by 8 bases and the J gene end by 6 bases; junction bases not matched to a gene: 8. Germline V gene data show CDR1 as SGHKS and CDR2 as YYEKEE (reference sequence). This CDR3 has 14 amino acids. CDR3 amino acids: CARETGGVGQPQHF. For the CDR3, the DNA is TGTGCCAGGGAGACAGGGGGCGTCGGTCAGCCCCAGCATTTT.

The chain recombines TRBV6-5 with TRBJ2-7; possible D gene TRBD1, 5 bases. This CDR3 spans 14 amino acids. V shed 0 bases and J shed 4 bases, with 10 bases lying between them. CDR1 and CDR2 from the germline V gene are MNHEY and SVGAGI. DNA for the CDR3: TGTGCCAGCAGTTACTCGGCCCAGGGTTACGAGCAGTACTTC. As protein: CASSYSAQGYEQYF.

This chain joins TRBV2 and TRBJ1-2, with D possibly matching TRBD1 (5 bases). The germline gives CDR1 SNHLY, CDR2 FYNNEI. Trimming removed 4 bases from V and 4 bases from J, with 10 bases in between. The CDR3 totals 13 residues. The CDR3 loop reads CASSAGRAYGYTF. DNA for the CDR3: TGTGCCAGCAGTGCCGGCAGGGCCTATGGCTACACCTTC. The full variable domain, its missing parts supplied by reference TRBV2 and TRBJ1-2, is EPEVTQTPSHQVTQMGQEVILRCVPISNHLYFYWYRQILGQKVEFLVSFYNNEISEKSEIFDDQFSVERPDGSNFTLKIRSTKLEDSAMYFCASSAGRAYGYTFGSGTRLTVV.

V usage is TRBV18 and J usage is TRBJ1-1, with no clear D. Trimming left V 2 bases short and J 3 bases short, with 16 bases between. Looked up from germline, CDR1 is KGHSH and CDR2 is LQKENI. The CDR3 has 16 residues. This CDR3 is CASSPSGYVRDTEAFF. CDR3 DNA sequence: TGTGCCAGCTCACCATCGGGGTACGTAAGGGACACTGAAGCTTTCTTT. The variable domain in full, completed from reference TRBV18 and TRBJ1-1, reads NAGVMQNPRHLVRRRGQEARLRCSPMKGHSHVYWYRQLPEEGLKFMVYLQKENIIDESGMPKERFSAEFPKEGPSILRIQQVVRGDSAAYFCASSPSGYVRDTEAFFGQGTRLTVV.

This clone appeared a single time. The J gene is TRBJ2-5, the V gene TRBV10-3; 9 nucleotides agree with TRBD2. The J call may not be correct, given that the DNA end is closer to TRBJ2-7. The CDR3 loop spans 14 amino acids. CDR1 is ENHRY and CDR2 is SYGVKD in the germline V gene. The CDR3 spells CAIRQGTSSDEQYF. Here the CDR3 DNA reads TGTGCCATCAGGCAAGGGACTAGCAGTGACGAGCAGTACTTC.

The CDR3 DNA follows: TGTGCCAGTAGTATCGTCAGGGGATCTCACTATGGCTACACCTTC. It yields the protein CASSIVRGSHYGYTF. The J gene is TRBJ1-2, the V gene TRBV19; D possibly corresponds to TRBD1 (6 bases). Germline assignment: CDR1 LNHDA and CDR2 SQIVND (reference sequence). CDR3 length: 15 residues. Between the trimmed V and J ends, which lost 3 bases and 3 bases, there was a span of 14 bases.

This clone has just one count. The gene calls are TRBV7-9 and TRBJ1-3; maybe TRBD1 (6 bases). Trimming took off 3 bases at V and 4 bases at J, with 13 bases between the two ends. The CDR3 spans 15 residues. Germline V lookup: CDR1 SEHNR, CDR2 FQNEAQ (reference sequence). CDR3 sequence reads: CASSFMQGSGNTIYF. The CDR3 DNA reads TGTGCCAGCAGCTTTATGCAGGGGTCAGGAAACACCATATATTTT.

For the CDR3, the DNA is TGCGCCAGCAGCTTGGCCGCGACAGGGTATGGGGTCTATGGCTACACCTTC. Translated, it gives CASSLAATGYGVYGYTF. The chain employs TRBV5-1 and TRBJ1-2, with 7 bases lining up with TRBD1. This CDR3 contains 17 residues. V lost 0 bases to trimming and J lost 4 bases; unmatched junction nucleotides: 12. Germline V gene lookup returns CDR1 SGHRS and CDR2 YFSETQ.

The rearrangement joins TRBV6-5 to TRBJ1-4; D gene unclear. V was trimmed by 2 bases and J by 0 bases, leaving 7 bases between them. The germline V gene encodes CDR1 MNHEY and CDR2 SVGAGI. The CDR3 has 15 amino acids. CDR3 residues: CASSYETATNEKLFF. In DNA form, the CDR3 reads TGTGCCAGCAGTTACGAGACCGCAACTAATGAAAAACTGTTTTTT.

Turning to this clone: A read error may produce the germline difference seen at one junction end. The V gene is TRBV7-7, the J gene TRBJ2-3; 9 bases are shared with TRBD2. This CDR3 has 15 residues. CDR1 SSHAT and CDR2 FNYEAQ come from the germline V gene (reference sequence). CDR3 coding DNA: TGTGCTAGCAGCCCAGGGACTAGCCGTGGAGATACGCAGTATTTT. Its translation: CASSPGTSRGDTQYF.

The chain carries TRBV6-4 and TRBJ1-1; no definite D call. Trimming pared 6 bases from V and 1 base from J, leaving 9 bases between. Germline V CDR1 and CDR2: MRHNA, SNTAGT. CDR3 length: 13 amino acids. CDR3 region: CASSQNSNTEAFF. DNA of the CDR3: TGTGCCAGCAGCCAGAACTCGAACACTGAAGCTTTCTTT.

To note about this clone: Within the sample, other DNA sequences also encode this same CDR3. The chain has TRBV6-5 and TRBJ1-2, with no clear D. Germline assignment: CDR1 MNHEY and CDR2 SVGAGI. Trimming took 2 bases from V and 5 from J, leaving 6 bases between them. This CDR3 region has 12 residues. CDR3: CASSYPGYGYTF. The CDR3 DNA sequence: TGTGCCAGCAGTTACCCGGGGTATGGCTACACCTTC.

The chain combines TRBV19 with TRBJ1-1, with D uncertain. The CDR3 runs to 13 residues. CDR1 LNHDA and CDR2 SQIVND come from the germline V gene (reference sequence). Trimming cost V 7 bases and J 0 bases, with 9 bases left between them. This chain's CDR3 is CASTTIMNTEAFF. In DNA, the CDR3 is TGTGCCAGTACCACTATAATGAACACTGAAGCTTTCTTT.

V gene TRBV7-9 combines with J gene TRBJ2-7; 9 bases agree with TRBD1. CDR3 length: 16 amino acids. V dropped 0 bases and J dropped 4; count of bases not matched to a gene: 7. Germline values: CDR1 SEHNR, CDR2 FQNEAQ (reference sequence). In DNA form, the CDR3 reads TGTGCCAGCAGCTTAGCGACGGACAGGGGATCTTACGAGCAGTACTTC. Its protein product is CASSLATDRGSYEQYF. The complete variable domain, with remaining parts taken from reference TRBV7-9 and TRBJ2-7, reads DTGVSQNPRHKITKRGQNVTFRCDPISEHNRLYWYRQTLGQGPEFLTYFQNEAQLEKSRLLSDRFSAERPKGSFSTLEIQRTEQGDSAMYLCASSLATDRGSYEQYFGPGTRLTVT.

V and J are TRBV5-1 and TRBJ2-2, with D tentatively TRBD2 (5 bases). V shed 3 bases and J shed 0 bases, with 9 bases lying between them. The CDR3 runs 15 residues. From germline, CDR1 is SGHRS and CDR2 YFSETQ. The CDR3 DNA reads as TGCGCCAGCAGCTCCCGGAGGTCGAACACCGGGGAGCTGTTTTTT. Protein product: CASSSRRSNTGELFF.

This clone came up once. CDR3 sequence: CASSLISGAQYNEQFF. The CDR3 nucleotides are TGTGCCAGCAGCTTAATTTCCGGGGCACAATACAATGAGCAGTTCTTC. The rearrangement links TRBV7-3 to TRBJ2-1; either TRBD1 or TRBD2 may supply D (5 bases each). Germline V gene data show CDR1 as SGHTA and CDR2 as FQGTGA. The CDR3 sequence is 16 residues long. The germline V and J ends were trimmed by 1 base and 4 bases, with 14 bases remaining between them.

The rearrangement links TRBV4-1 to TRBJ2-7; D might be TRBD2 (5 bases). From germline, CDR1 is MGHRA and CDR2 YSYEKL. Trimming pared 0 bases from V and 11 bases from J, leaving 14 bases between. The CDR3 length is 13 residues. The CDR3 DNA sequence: TGCGCCAGCAGCCAAGATCGTAGAGGGCCGGAGTACTTC. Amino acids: CASSQDRRGPEYF.

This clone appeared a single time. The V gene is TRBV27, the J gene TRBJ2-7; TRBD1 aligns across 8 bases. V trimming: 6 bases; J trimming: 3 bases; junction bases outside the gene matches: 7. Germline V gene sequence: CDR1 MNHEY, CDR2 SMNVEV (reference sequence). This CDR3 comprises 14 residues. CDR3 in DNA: TGTGCCAGCAGCGGCAGGGGGCTAAACTACGAGCAGTACTTC. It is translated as CASSGRGLNYEQYF.

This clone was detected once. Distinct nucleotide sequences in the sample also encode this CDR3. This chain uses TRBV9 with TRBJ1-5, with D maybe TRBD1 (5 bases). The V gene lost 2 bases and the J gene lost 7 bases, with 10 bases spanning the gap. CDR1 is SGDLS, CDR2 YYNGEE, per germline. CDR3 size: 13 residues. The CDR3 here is CASSVGEYQPQHF. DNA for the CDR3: TGTGCCAGCAGCGTGGGGGAGTACCAGCCCCAGCATTTT. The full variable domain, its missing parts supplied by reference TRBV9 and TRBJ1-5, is DSGVTQTPKHLITATGQRVTLRCSPRSGDLSVYWYQQSLDQGLQFLIQYYNGEERAKGNILERFSAQQFPDLHSELNLSSLELGDSALYFCASSVGEYQPQHFGDGTRLSIL.

For the CDR3, the DNA is TGTGCCAGCAGCCCCCGCAGCGGGGGCTCGGAAGAGCAGTTCTTC. Encoded protein: CASSPRSGGSEEQFF. This sequence joins TRBV4-2 and TRBJ2-1; 8 nucleotides line up with TRBD2. The junction had 12 bases not matched to a gene; V was cut back by 4 bases and J by 10 bases. Germline CDR1 LGHNA, CDR2 YNFKEQ. CDR3 length equals 15 residues.

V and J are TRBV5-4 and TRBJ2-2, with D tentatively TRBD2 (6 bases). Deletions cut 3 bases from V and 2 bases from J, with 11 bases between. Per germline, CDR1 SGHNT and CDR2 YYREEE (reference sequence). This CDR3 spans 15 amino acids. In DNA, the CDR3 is TGTGCCAGCAGCTGGGGGGACCGTAACACCGGGGAGCTGTTTTTT. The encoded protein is CASSWGDRNTGELFF.

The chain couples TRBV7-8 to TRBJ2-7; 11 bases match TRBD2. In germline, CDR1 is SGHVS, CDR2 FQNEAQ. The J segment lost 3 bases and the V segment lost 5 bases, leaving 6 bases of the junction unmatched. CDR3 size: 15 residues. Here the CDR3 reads CASSPPGTSGYEQYF. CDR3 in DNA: TGTGCCAGCAGCCCGCCCGGGACTAGCGGCTACGAGCAGTACTTC.

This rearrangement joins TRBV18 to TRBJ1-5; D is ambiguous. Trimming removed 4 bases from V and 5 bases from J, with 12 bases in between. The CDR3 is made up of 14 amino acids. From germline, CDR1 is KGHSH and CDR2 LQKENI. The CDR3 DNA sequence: TGTGCCAGCTCACTAGGTGACGGACATCAGCCCCAGCATTTT. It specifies CASSLGDGHQPQHF.

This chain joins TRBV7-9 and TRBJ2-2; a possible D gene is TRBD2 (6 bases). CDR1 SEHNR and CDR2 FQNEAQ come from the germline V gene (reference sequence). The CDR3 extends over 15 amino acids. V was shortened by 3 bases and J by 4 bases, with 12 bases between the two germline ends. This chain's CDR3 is CASSFPAEGTGELFF. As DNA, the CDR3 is TGTGCCAGCAGCTTTCCAGCGGAGGGCACCGGGGAGCTGTTTTTT.